This T cell receptor (beta chain) was obtained from a study of vaccination and CD4 T cells after COVID-19. Across the study: Convalescent persons amounted to six males plus four females, two of whom were Hispanic. Cellular stimulation was performed using overlapping spike peptides derived from SARS-CoV-2, HCoV-NL63, HCoV-OC43 and HCoV-229E.

Oncomine TCR Beta short-read sequencing was applied to DNA from cultured CD4+ T cells. TCRdb recomputed calls from the PCR reads with MiXCR, one row per CDR3 protein. The sample carries 9,800 or so distinct CDR3 sequences, 30% to 45% recorded once. With respect to this clonotype: Its antigen is still unknown.

Noted treatment: approximately 9-day PBMC culture with coronavirus spike peptide pools or control peptides (ViraFEST assay). Some 2 million PBMCs were grown per well alongside about 10 IU/ml IL-2 and roughly 10 ug/ml peptide pools. Trimming removed 3 bases at V and 1 base at J, with 9 bases between. Germline V gene sequence: CDR1 MNHNS, CDR2 SASEGT. This CDR3 contains 14 residues. The rearrangement links TRBV6-1 to TRBJ1-1; the D gene is possibly TRBD1 (5 bases). The clonotype originates from a human donor who had recovered from COVID-19. The source material was CD4+ T cells from blood, cultured in vitro. In DNA, the CDR3 is TGTGCCAGCAGTGAGTTGAGGGGGAACACTGAAGCTTTCTTT. Amino acids: CASSELRGNTEAFF.